A single sample gave rise to the 29 T cell receptor beta chains below, sequenced in a study of tumour-infiltrating T cells in Burkitt lymphoma. The table came from immunoSEQ multiplex PCR; TCRdb's copy has only in-frame clones and leaves some out. The sample has over a thousand clones; more than 15% are singletons. The sequencing sample was made of tumor tissue. The receptors were sampled from a human donor with Burkitt lymphoma.

This clone was counted only a few times. This chain connects TRBV9 to TRBJ2-5, with TRBD2 identical over 11 bases. After removal of 0 bases from V and 5 bases from J, the junction contained 12 bases not matched to a gene. The CDR3 has 18 amino acids. Germline CDR1 and CDR2: SGDLS and YYNGEE. The CDR3 region has the DNA TGTGCCAGCAGCGTAGGCCTAGCGGGGGGTAGCTACTCGGAGACCCAGTACTTC. It translates to CASSVGLAGGSYSETQYF.

J is TRBJ2-2 and V is TRBV7-2, with D hard to call. From germline, CDR1 is SGHTA and CDR2 FQGNSA. This CDR3 region has 12 residues. The V end lost 2 bases, the J end lost 10 bases, and 8 bases lay between the germline ends. In DNA, the CDR3 is TGTGCCAGCAGCTTATTGAGGCAGGAGCTGTTTTTT. This translates into CASSLLRQELFF.

A few counts support this clone. This chain joins TRBV27 and TRBJ2-7; D remains unclear. Trimming cost V 5 bases and J 4 bases, with 12 bases left between them. The CDR3 length is 13 residues. Germline CDR1 and CDR2: MNHEY and SMNVEV (reference sequence). The CDR3 here is CASSPGPRYEQYF. The CDR3 DNA reads TGTGCCAGCAGTCCAGGTCCAAGATACGAGCAGTACTTC.

This clone is large (0.1 to 1%). The V gene is TRBV7-9, the J gene TRBJ1-1; tentatively, D is TRBD1 (6 bases). Per germline, CDR1 SEHNR and CDR2 FQNEAQ (reference sequence). Trimming pared 4 bases from V and 3 bases from J, leaving 12 bases between. CDR3 length: 14 residues. CDR3 sequence: CASSSRGLDTEAFF. In nucleotides, the CDR3 is TGTGCCAGCAGCTCCCGGGGGCTGGACACTGAAGCTTTCTTT.

This clone was found a few times. The DNA of the CDR3 is TGTGCCAGCAGTGTTGGTGGCTACGAGCAGTACTTC. This codes for CASSVGGYEQYF. The V call is TRBV6-1, the J call TRBJ2-7; D is undetermined. CDR3 size: 12 residues. Germline CDR1 reads MNHNS; CDR2 reads SASEGT. V was cut by 4 bases and J by 3 bases, with 7 bases left in between.

This clone came up a few times. The V gene is TRBV5-1, the J gene TRBJ2-7; D might be TRBD2 (6 bases). CDR1 and CDR2 from the germline V gene are SGHRS and YFSETQ. The CDR3 sequence is 15 residues long. The V and J ends lost 8 bases and 0 bases respectively, with 18 bases between them. The CDR3 here is CASRLGAGSSYEQYF. CDR3 DNA sequence: TGCGCCAGTCGTTTGGGCGCGGGGAGCTCCTACGAGCAGTACTTC.

This clone was detected a few times. V usage is TRBV7-9 and J usage is TRBJ1-1; D is possibly TRBD1 (5 bases). This CDR3 is 12 amino acids long. From germline, CDR1 is SEHNR and CDR2 FQNEAQ (reference sequence). The V end was cut by 1 base, the J end by 5 bases, with 5 bases between. The CDR3 here is CASSLDRTEAFF. As DNA, the CDR3 is TGTGCCAGCAGCTTAGACAGGACTGAAGCTTTCTTT.

The CDR3 coding sequence is TGTGCCAGCAGCCAAGGAGGTTTCATTTCACCCCTCCACTTT. Its protein product is CASSQGGFISPLHF. J is TRBJ1-6 and V is TRBV14; no firm D call. The CDR3 loop spans 14 amino acids. V was shortened by 1 base and J by 9 bases, with 10 bases between the two germline ends. Looked up from germline, CDR1 is SGHDN and CDR2 is FVKESK.

This clone has just a few counts. The chain has TRBV4-2 and TRBJ1-5; D is uncertain. CDR1 and CDR2 (germline): LGHNA, YNFKEQ. Trimming removed 1 base from V and 3 bases from J, with 10 bases in between. The CDR3 covers 15 residues. CDR3 region: CASSQVVGVNQPQHF. CDR3 in DNA: TGTGCCAGCAGCCAAGTTGTTGGGGTCAATCAGCCCCAGCATTTT.

This clone was found a few times. The J gene is TRBJ2-1, the V gene TRBV30; 8 bases map to TRBD1. Germline CDR1 and CDR2: GTSNPN and SVGIG (reference sequence). The CDR3 totals 14 residues. The V gene end was trimmed by 2 bases and the J gene end by 8 bases; junction bases not matched to a gene: 8. The CDR3 is CAWSISGGWDEQFF. The CDR3, as DNA: TGTGCCTGGAGTATCTCAGGGGGCTGGGATGAGCAGTTCTTC.

The sample holds a few counts of this clone. V usage is TRBV9 and J usage is TRBJ2-6, with unresolved D. With 0 bases removed from V and 1 base from J, the gap between germline ends came to 2 bases. Germline V gives CDR1 SGDLS, CDR2 YYNGEE. The CDR3 sequence is 14 residues long. DNA for the CDR3: TGTGCCAGCAGCGTAGTATCTGGGGCCAACGTCCTGACTTTC. Its protein product is CASSVVSGANVLTF.

This clone came up a few times. The genes are TRBV27 and TRBJ2-7, with no clear D. V dropped 2 bases and J dropped 5 bases, with 7 bases sitting between them. The germline gives CDR1 MNHEY, CDR2 SMNVEV (reference sequence). The CDR3 has 12 residues. CDR3: CASSLGGNEQYF. Here the CDR3 DNA reads TGTGCCAGCAGTTTAGGCGGAAACGAGCAGTACTTC.

The V call is TRBV4-1, the J call TRBJ1-2; a possible D gene is TRBD1 (6 bases). Germline CDR1 reads MGHRA; CDR2 reads YSYEKL. The CDR3 spans 18 residues. V lost 5 bases, J lost 2 bases, and 24 bases lay in between. CDR3 DNA sequence: TGCGCCAGCAGCGCAACCCGGGACAACTACGGCTCCAACTATGGCTACACCTTC. Its translation: CASSATRDNYGSNYGYTF.

This clone was counted a few times. One junction end does not reproduce the germline sequence, and a read error may be involved. The chain uses TRBV12-5 and TRBJ1-2; 10 positions match TRBD1. This CDR3 comprises 17 residues. Germline CDR1 LGHNT, CDR2 FRNRAP. CDR3 coding DNA: TGTGCTAGTGGATTGGAAAGTTCACTCGGACAGGGGGGCGGCTACACCTTC. Translated: CASGLESSLGQGGGYTF.

The chain carries TRBV18 and TRBJ1-1; TRBD1 agrees at 10 bases. Trimming cost V 8 bases and J 0 bases; bases outside gene matches: 3. CDR3 length: 14 amino acids. Germline V lookup: CDR1 KGHSH, CDR2 LQKENI. The CDR3 DNA reads as TGTGCCAGCCGACAGGGGGCGATGAACACTGAAGCTTTCTTT. Its translation: CASRQGAMNTEAFF.

There are a few counts of this clone. V and J are TRBV29-1 and TRBJ2-2; D gene uncertain. Trimming pared 8 bases from V and 6 bases from J, leaving 7 bases between. This CDR3 spans 10 amino acids. The germline V gene has CDR1 SQVTM and CDR2 ANQGSEA. In nucleotides, the CDR3 is TGCAGCCCGCCAGCCGGGGAGCTGTTTTTT. Amino acids: CSPPAGELFF.

The chain combines TRBV6-5 with TRBJ1-5; a weak D match, TRBD1 (6 bases). Germline values: CDR1 MNHEY, CDR2 SVGAGI. This CDR3 has 14 amino acids. The V end lost 5 bases, the J end lost 1 base, and 9 bases lay between the germline ends. The CDR3: CASSPGQSNQPQHF. Here the CDR3 DNA reads TGTGCCAGCAGTCCGGGACAAAGCAATCAGCCCCAGCATTTT.

The gene calls are TRBV4-2 and TRBJ1-5; possible D gene TRBD1, 6 bases. The CDR3 runs to 14 residues. Germline V lookup: CDR1 LGHNA, CDR2 YNFKEQ. The ends were cut back, 4 bases at V and 4 bases at J, with 11 bases in the middle. CDR3 in amino acids: CASSLLQGNQPQHF. DNA for the CDR3: TGTGCCAGCAGCCTGTTGCAGGGGAATCAGCCCCAGCATTTT.

This clone was counted only a few times. The rearrangement links TRBV27 to TRBJ1-6; no definite D call. The CDR3 runs 14 residues. Germline CDR1 MNHEY, CDR2 SMNVEV (reference sequence). Trimming pared 3 bases from V and 7 bases from J, leaving 10 bases between. The CDR3 loop is CASSLAQINSPLHF. The CDR3 DNA sequence: TGTGCCAGCAGTTTGGCGCAGATAAATTCACCCCTCCACTTT.

This clone has only a few counts. The chain carries TRBV11-3 and TRBJ2-3, with TRBD2 identical over 8 bases. CDR1 is SGHNT, CDR2 YENEEA, per germline. The CDR3 is made up of 14 amino acids. V lost 4 bases, J lost 1 base, and 1 base stayed unmatched. This CDR3 is CASSSGGGTDTQYF. The DNA of the CDR3 is TGTGCCAGCAGCTCGGGGGGGGGCACAGATACGCAGTATTTT.

The chain recombines TRBV6-5 with TRBJ1-1, with no clear D. The CDR3 covers 11 residues. The germline CDR1 and CDR2 sequences are MNHEY and SVGAGI. V shed 6 bases and J shed 8 bases, with 10 bases lying between them. The CDR3 here is CASRTRVEAFF. The DNA for the CDR3 is TGTGCCAGCAGGACGAGGGTGGAAGCTTTCTTT.

The chain joins TRBV7-7 to TRBJ2-6; D unresolved. Trimming pared 5 bases from V and 5 bases from J, leaving 22 bases between. The germline CDR1 and CDR2 sequences are SSHAT and FNYEAQ (reference sequence). The CDR3 is 18 residues long. CDR3 loop: CASSACSVPQSRANVLTF. CDR3 DNA: TGTGCCAGCAGCGCGTGTTCAGTGCCACAAAGTCGGGCCAACGTCCTGACTTTC.

J is TRBJ1-4 and V is TRBV28, with no clear D. V was clipped by 4 bases and J by 5 bases, with 8 bases between them. Germline V gene lookup returns CDR1 MDHEN and CDR2 SYDVKM. The CDR3 covers 13 residues. This chain's CDR3 is CASSSQRNEKLFF. CDR3 in DNA: TGTGCCAGCAGTTCTCAACGAAATGAAAAACTGTTTTTT.

The chain has TRBV28 and TRBJ1-4, with TRBD1 matching 7 bases. The J segment lost 8 bases and the V segment lost 7 bases, leaving 7 bases of the junction unmatched. CDR3 length equals 13 residues. Looked up from germline, CDR1 is MDHEN and CDR2 is SYDVKM. CDR3 region: CASTSRGREKLFF. The CDR3 nucleotides read TGTGCCAGCACTTCAAGGGGGCGGGAAAAACTGTTTTTT.

The chain employs TRBV11-2 and TRBJ1-1; D uncertain. V lost 3 bases, J lost 5 bases, and 13 bases lay in between. Germline V gene data show CDR1 as SGHAT and CDR2 as FQNNGV. This CDR3 comprises 14 residues. CDR3 DNA sequence: TGTGCCAGCAGCTTGCTGACTGGAAGTACTGAAGCTTTCTTT. Protein product: CASSLLTGSTEAFF.

The gene calls are TRBV5-6 and TRBJ1-5, with D perhaps TRBD1 (6 bases). There are 16 residues in the CDR3. CDR1 and CDR2 from the germline V gene are SGHDT and YYEEEE. V lost 0 bases and J 6 bases, leaving 16 bases between the germline ends. CDR3 nucleotide sequence: TGTGCCAGCAGCTTGGGCCCCAACAGGGTGGGTCAGCCCCAGCATTTT. Encoded protein: CASSLGPNRVGQPQHF. The entire variable domain, with the rest obtained from reference TRBV5-6 and TRBJ1-5, is as follows: DAGVTQSPTHLIKTRGQQVTLRCSPKSGHDTVSWYQQALGQGPQFIFQYYEEEERQRGNFPDRFSGHQFPNYSSELNVNALLLGDSALYLCASSLGPNRVGQPQHFGDGTRLSIL.

The V call is TRBV2, the J call TRBJ2-1; D uncertain. CDR1 and CDR2 (germline): SNHLY, FYNNEI. CDR3 size: 15 residues. Between the trimmed V and J ends, which lost 2 bases and 4 bases, there was a span of 12 bases. CDR3 sequence: CASSEQLTVYNEQFF. The CDR3 DNA reads as TGTGCCAGCAGTGAACAGCTGACCGTATACAATGAGCAGTTCTTC. Using reference TRBV2 and TRBJ2-1 for the parts outside the CDR3, the full variable domain is EPEVTQTPSHQVTQMGQEVILRCVPISNHLYFYWYRQILGQKVEFLVSFYNNEISEKSEIFDDQFSVERPDGSNFTLKIRSTKLEDSAMYFCASSEQLTVYNEQFFGPGTRLTVL.

This chain joins TRBV4-2 and TRBJ1-5; D gene unclear. The CDR3 sequence is 15 residues long. V lost 5 bases and J lost 2, with 13 bases in between. Germline V gene sequence: CDR1 LGHNA, CDR2 YNFKEQ. The CDR3 here is CASSAADVGNQPQHF. CDR3 DNA: TGTGCCAGCAGCGCAGCAGACGTGGGCAATCAGCCCCAGCATTTT.

The chain links TRBV19 to TRBJ2-1, with a possible D match to TRBD2 (6 bases). The length of the CDR3 is 14 residues. Trimming pared 10 bases from V and 0 bases from J, leaving 13 bases between. The germline gives CDR1 LNHDA, CDR2 SQIVND (reference sequence). CDR3 coding DNA: TGTGCCACTAACGCGGGGTCCTCCTACAATGAGCAGTTCTTC. Its translation is CATNAGSSYNEQFF.